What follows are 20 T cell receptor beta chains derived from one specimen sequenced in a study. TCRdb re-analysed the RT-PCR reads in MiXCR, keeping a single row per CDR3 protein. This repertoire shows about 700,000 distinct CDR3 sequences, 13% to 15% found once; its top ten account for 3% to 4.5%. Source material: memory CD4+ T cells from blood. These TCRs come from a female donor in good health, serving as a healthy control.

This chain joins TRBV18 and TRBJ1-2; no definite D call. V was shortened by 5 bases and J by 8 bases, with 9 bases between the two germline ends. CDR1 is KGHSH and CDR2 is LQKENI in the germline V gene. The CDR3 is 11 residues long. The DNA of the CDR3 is TGTGCCAGCTCAGGGTTCGACGGCTACACCTTC. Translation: CASSGFDGYTF.

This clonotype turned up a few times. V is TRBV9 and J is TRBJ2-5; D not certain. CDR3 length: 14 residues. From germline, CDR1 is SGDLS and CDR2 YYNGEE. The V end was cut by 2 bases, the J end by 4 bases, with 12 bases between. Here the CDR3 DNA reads TGTGCCAGCAGCGTCCGCCCTGACCGAGAGACCCAGTACTTC. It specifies CASSVRPDRETQYF.

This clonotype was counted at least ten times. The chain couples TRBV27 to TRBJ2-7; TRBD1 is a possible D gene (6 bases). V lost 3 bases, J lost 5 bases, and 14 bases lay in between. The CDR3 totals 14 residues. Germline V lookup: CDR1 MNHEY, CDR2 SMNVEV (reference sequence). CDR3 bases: TGTGCCAGCAGTTTCAGGGCAGGGGTAAACGAGCAGTACTTC. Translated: CASSFRAGVNEQYF.

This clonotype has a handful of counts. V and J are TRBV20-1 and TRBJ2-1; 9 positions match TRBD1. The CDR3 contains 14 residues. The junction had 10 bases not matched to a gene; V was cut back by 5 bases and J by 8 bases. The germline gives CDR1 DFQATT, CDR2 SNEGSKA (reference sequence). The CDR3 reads CSAQTGGLFDEQFF. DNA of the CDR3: TGCAGTGCTCAAACAGGGGGCTTGTTCGATGAGCAGTTCTTC.

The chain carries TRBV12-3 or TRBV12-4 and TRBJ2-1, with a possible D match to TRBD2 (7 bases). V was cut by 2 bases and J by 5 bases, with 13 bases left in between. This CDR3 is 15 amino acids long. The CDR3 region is CASSLMGGGNNEQFF. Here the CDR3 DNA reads TGTGCCAGCAGTTTAATGGGGGGGGGCAACAATGAGCAGTTCTTC.

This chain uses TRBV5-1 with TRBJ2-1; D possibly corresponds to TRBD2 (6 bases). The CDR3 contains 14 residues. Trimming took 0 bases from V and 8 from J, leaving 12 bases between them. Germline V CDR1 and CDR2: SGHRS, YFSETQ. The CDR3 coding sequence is TGCGCCAGCAGCTTGGATTCGGGGGAGGATGAGCAGTTCTTC. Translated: CASSLDSGEDEQFF.

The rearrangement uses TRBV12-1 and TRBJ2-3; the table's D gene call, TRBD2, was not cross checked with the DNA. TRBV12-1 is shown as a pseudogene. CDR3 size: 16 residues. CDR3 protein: CASSFKGTRCTDTQYF. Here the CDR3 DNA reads TGTGCCAGCAGCTTTAAAGGGACTAGGTGTACAGATACGCAGTATTTT.

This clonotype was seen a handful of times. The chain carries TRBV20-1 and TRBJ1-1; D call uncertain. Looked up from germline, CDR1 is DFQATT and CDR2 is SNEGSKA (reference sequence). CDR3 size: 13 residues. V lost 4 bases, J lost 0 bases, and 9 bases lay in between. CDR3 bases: TGCAGTGCTATCCTTAACCTGAACACTGAAGCTTTCTTT. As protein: CSAILNLNTEAFF.

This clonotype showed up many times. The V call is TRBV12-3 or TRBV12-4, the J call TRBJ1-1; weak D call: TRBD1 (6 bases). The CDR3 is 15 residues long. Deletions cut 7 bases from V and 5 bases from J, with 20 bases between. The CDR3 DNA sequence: TGTGCCAGCACCCTGTCGCTGGGGGCTTTTACTGAAGCTTTCTTT. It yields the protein CASTLSLGAFTEAFF.

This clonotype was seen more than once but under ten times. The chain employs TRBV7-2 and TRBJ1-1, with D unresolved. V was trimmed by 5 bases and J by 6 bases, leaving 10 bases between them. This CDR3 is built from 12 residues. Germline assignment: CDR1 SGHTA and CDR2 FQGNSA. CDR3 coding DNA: TGTGCCAGCAGCCCGATCCGGGCTGAAGCTTTCTTT. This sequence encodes CASSPIRAEAFF.

The DNA of the CDR3 is TGTGCCAGCAGCTTGGCAGGGCATATATACAATGAGCAGTTCTTC. This encodes CASSLAGHIYNEQFF. The chain employs TRBV7-2 and TRBJ2-1; a possible D gene is TRBD1 (5 bases). The CDR3 loop spans 15 amino acids. V lost 3 bases and J 4 bases, leaving 13 bases between the germline ends. CDR1 SGHTA and CDR2 FQGNSA come from the germline V gene.

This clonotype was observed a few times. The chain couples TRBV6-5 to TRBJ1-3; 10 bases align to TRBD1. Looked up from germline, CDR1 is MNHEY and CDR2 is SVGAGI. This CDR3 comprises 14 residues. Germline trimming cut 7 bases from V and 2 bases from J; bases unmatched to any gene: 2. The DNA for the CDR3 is TGTGCCAGCATTGACAGGGGGCCTGGAAACACCATATATTTT. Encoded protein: CASIDRGPGNTIYF.

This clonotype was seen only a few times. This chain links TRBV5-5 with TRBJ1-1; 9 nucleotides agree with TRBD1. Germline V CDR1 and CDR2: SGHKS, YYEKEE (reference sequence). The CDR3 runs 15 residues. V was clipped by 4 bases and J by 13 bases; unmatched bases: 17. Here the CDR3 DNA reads TGTGCCAGCAGCCCTTGGACAGGGGACGGCGTTCTGGGTTTCTTT. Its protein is CASSPWTGDGVLGFF.

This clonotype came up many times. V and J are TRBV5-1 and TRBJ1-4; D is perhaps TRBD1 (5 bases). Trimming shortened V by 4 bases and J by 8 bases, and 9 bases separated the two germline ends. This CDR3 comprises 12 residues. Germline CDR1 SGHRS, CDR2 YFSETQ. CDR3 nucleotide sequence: TGCGCCAGCAGCGCCGAGGGGGAAAAACTGTTTTTT. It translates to CASSAEGEKLFF.

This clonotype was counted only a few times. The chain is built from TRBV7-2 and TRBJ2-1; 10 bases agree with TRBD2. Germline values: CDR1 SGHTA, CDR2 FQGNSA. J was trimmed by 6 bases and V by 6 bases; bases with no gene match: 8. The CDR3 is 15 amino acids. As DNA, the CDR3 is TGTGCCAGCAGTCGCAGCGGGGGGGCCTTCAATGAGCAGTTCTTC. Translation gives CASSRSGGAFNEQFF.

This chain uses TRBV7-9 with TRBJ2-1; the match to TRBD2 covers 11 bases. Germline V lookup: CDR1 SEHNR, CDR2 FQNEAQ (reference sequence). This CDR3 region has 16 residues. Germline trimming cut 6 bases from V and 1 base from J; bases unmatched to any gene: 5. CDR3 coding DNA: TGTGCCAGCAGGTACACTAGCGGGAGTTCCTACAATGAGCAGTTCTTC. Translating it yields CASRYTSGSSYNEQFF.

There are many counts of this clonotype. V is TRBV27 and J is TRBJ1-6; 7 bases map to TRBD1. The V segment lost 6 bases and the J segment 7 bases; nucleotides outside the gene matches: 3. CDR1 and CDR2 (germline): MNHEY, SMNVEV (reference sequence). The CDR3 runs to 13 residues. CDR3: CASRQGLNSPLHF. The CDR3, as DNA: TGTGCCAGCAGACAGGGGTTAAATTCACCCCTCCACTTT.

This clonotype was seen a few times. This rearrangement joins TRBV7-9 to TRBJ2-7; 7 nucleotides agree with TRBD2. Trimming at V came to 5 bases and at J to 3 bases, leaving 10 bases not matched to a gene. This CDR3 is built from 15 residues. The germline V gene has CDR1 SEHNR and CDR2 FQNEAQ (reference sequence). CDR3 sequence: CASSPGRGKGYEQYF. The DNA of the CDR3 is TGTGCCAGCAGCCCCGGGCGGGGGAAAGGCTACGAGCAGTACTTC.

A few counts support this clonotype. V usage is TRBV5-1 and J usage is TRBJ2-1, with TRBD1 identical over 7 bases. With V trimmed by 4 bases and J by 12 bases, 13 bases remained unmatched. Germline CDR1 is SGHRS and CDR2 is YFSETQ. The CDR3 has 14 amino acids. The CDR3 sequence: CASSREDRSRGQFF. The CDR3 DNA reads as TGCGCCAGCAGCAGAGAGGACAGGTCCCGCGGGCAGTTCTTC.

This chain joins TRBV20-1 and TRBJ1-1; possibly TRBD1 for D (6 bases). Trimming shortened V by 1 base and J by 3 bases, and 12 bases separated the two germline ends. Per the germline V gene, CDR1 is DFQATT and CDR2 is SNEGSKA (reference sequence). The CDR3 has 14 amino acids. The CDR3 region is CSARGLQGYTEAFF. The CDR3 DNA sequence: TGCAGTGCTAGAGGCCTTCAGGGGTACACTGAAGCTTTCTTT.